The clone carrying this T cell receptor (beta chain) was observed once. These data are taken from a study of identifying expanded T cells in peripheral blood. Looked up from germline, CDR1 is LNHDA and CDR2 is SQIVND (reference sequence). Trimming stripped 9 bases from V and 0 bases from J, with 16 bases between. The CDR3 totals 15 residues. Profiled with immunoSEQ multiplex PCR; TCRdb holds only in-frame clones, not every one. The sample lists approximately 110,000 clones, 88% occurring once. The chain has TRBV19 and TRBJ2-3, with D tentatively TRBD2 (5 bases). Sequencing was performed on blood. The clonotype was recovered from a person aged 18 to 70 in good health. CDR3 sequence (DNA): TGTGCCAGCCGCCGGGTGTCTAGCAGCACAGATACGCAGTATTTT. Protein product: CASRRVSSSTDTQYF.